Below, one T cell receptor beta chain is given with its context. The antigen remains undetermined. A junction boundary mismatches the germline segment, possibly from a read error. Sequencing was performed with immunoSEQ multiplex PCR; in TCRdb, only in-frame clones are kept and a portion is missing. This sample yields about half a million clones, of which around 80% are seen a single time; about 11% belongs to the top ten. Looked up from germline, CDR1 is MNHEY and CDR2 is SMNVEV (reference sequence). The CDR3 runs 9 residues. These data are taken from a study of shared clonotypes between healthy human individuals. Turning to the study itself: Donors were a couple of women and a few men aged 18 to 49. General study findings and limits: The authors expected sequencing depth to affect clonotype sharing among donors.

Only Caucasian adults living in Nashville, Tennessee made up the donor group. Genomic DNA, for the unsorted samples, came from tens of millions of PBMCs. Sequenced: PBMCs. The genes are TRBV27 and TRBJ2-7; no definite D call. The receptor comes from a woman between 40 and 50 years old in good health. Some clones in this sample may be carry-over from other donors' samples. For the CDR3, the DNA is TGTGCCAGCATTGGCCCGATCGCATTC. This encodes CASIGPIAF.